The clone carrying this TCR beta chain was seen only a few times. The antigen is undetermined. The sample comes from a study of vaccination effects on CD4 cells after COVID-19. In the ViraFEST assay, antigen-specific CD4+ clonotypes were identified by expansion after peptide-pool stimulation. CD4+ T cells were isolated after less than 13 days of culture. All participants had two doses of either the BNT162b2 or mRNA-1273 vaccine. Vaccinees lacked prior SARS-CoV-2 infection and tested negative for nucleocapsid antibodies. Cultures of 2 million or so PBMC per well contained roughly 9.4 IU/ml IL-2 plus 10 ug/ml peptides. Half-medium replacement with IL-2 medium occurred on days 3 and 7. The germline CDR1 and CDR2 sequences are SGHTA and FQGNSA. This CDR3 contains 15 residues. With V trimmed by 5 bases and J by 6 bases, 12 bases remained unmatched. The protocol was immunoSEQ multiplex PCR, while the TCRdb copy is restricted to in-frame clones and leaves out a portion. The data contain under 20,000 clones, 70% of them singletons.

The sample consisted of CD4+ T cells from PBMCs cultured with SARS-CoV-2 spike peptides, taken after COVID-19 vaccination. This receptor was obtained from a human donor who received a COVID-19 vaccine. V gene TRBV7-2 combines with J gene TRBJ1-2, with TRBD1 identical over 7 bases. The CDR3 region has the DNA TGTGCCAGCAGCCCTACGACAGGGAGTCTCAATGGCTACACCTTC. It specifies CASSPTTGSLNGYTF.